Shown below are 21 T cell receptor beta chains from a single sample sequenced in a study of shared clonotypes between healthy human individuals. TCRdb keeps only in-frame clones here, not all; method: immunoSEQ multiplex PCR. The table shows hundreds of thousands of clones, with around 73% occurring only once. The sample consisted of memory CD4+ T cells sorted from blood. Sample subset: CD45RA-negative fraction. These TCRs come from a woman aged 25 to 39 in good health.

The chain employs TRBV5-4 and TRBJ2-1; 9 bases line up with TRBD2. Germline V gene lookup returns CDR1 SGHNT and CDR2 YYREEE (reference sequence). The CDR3 sequence is 15 residues long. The V gene end was trimmed by 4 bases and the J gene end by 6 bases; junction bases not matched to a gene: 8. The CDR3 region is CASSDRAGGRNEQFF. CDR3 DNA: TGTGCCAGCAGCGATAGAGCGGGAGGTCGCAATGAGCAGTTCTTC.

This clone turned up a few times. V and J are TRBV20-1 and TRBJ2-1; D not certain. Trimming took off 3 bases at V and 3 bases at J, with 3 bases between the two ends. The CDR3 is 11 amino acids. Looked up from germline, CDR1 is DFQATT and CDR2 is SNEGSKA (reference sequence). This chain's CDR3 is CSASRYNEQFF. The CDR3, as DNA: TGCAGTGCTAGTCGCTACAATGAGCAGTTCTTC.

This sequence joins TRBV11-2 and TRBJ2-7; D uncertain. Germline CDR1 reads SGHAT; CDR2 reads FQNNGV. The CDR3 spans 13 residues. The V gene lost 6 bases and the J gene lost 6 bases, with 15 bases spanning the gap. The CDR3 loop is CASRSLVIREQYF. In nucleotides, the CDR3 is TGTGCCAGCAGGTCACTCGTGATTCGCGAGCAGTACTTC.

V usage is TRBV6-1 and J usage is TRBJ1-5; D is unclear. The V end lost 2 bases, the J end lost 6 bases, and 8 bases lay between the germline ends. The CDR3 sequence is 13 residues long. Germline lookup yields CDR1 MNHNS and CDR2 SASEGT. The CDR3: CASSEFLPQPQHF. CDR3 in DNA: TGTGCCAGCAGTGAATTTCTACCTCAGCCCCAGCATTTT.

This chain joins TRBV28 and TRBJ1-2, with 7 bases fitting TRBD1. The trim removed 6 bases at V and 3 bases at J, leaving 7 bases unmatched. This CDR3 contains 14 residues. Looked up from germline, CDR1 is MDHEN and CDR2 is SYDVKM. The CDR3 here is CASRITGTDYGYTF. In DNA, the CDR3 is TGTGCCAGCAGGATTACCGGGACAGACTATGGCTACACCTTC.

The J gene is TRBJ2-5, the V gene TRBV7-9; 7 nucleotides align to TRBD1. Germline values: CDR1 SEHNR, CDR2 FQNEAQ (reference sequence). The junction had 11 bases not matched to a gene; V was cut back by 5 bases and J by 11 bases. CDR3 size: 13 residues. As DNA, the CDR3 is TGTGCCAGCAGCCCAGACAGGGCGAGGGAGCAGTACTTC. This sequence encodes CASSPDRAREQYF.

The chain joins TRBV4-2 to TRBJ2-5, with D maybe TRBD2 (5 bases). Trimming stripped 2 bases from V and 5 bases from J, with 9 bases between. The germline CDR1 and CDR2 sequences are LGHNA and YNFKEQ. This CDR3 region has 13 residues. The DNA for the CDR3 is TGTGCCAGCAGCCAATGGACGGGGGAGACCCAGTACTTC. It codes for CASSQWTGETQYF.

The chain recombines TRBV19 with TRBJ2-3; D call uncertain. The V end lost 3 bases, the J end lost 3 bases, and 10 bases lay between the germline ends. Per the germline V gene, CDR1 is LNHDA and CDR2 is SQIVND (reference sequence). The CDR3 loop spans 14 amino acids. CDR3 loop: CASSIGPGTDTQYF. As DNA, the CDR3 is TGTGCCAGTAGTATCGGCCCCGGTACAGATACGCAGTATTTT.

The V call is TRBV19, the J call TRBJ2-2, with TRBD2 matching 13 bases. This CDR3 comprises 16 residues. Germline lookup yields CDR1 LNHDA and CDR2 SQIVND (reference sequence). J gave up 8 bases and V 4 bases, and 7 bases lay outside the gene matches. DNA of the CDR3: TGTGCCAGTAGTACCTCGGGACTAGCGGGGACGGGGGAGCTGTTTTTT. It yields the protein CASSTSGLAGTGELFF.

J is TRBJ1-1 and V is TRBV7-9; perhaps TRBD1 as D (6 bases). The germline V gene encodes CDR1 SEHNR and CDR2 FQNEAQ (reference sequence). Trimming cost V 1 base and J 4 bases, with 19 bases left between them. The CDR3 has 17 residues. DNA of the CDR3: TGTGCCAGCAGCTTAGGCCTCGGGACAAAAATTTTCACTGAAGCTTTCTTT. This codes for CASSLGLGTKIFTEAFF.

As for this clone: Other DNA sequences in this sample translate to the same CDR3. The rearrangement links TRBV25-1 to TRBJ2-7, with D unresolved. The V gene's germline CDR1 is MGHDK and CDR2 SYGVNS. Trimming removed 1 base at V and 6 bases at J, with 19 bases between. The CDR3 has 16 amino acids. The CDR3 protein is CASSESYGDIWSEQYF. In DNA form, the CDR3 reads TGTGCCAGCAGTGAATCCTACGGAGACATTTGGAGCGAGCAGTACTTC.

This clone was recorded a few times. The chain joins TRBV6-6 to TRBJ1-3, with 7 bases aligning to TRBD1. The CDR3 spans 15 residues. Germline CDR1 reads MNHNY; CDR2 reads SVGAGI (reference sequence). The V segment lost 4 bases and the J segment 2 bases; nucleotides outside the gene matches: 5. The CDR3 spells CASSLQGKAGNTIYF. The CDR3 DNA is TGTGCCAGCAGTTTACAGGGGAAGGCTGGAAACACCATATATTTT.

A note on this clone: The junction differs from germline at one of its ends, possibly a read error. The chain recombines TRBV5-1 with TRBJ2-5; possibly TRBD2 for D (6 bases). Per germline, CDR1 SGHRS and CDR2 YFSETQ. This CDR3 region has 14 residues. CDR3 sequence (DNA): TGCGCCAGCAACTTGGGGGGAGAGGTTGAGACCCAGTACTTC. Translating gives CASNLGGEVETQYF.

The chain is built from TRBV6-6 and TRBJ2-1; 11 nucleotides line up with TRBD2. Per germline, CDR1 MNHNY and CDR2 SVGAGI (reference sequence). Trimming cost V 5 bases and J 9 bases; bases outside gene matches: 9. The CDR3 runs to 15 residues. CDR3 loop: CASSPTSGSSGEQFF. The CDR3 nucleotides are TGTGCCAGCAGTCCTACTAGCGGGAGTAGTGGTGAGCAGTTCTTC.

The rearrangement uses TRBV10-1 and TRBJ2-7; D is perhaps TRBD1 (5 bases). Germline V gene sequence: CDR1 WNHNN, CDR2 SYGVQD (reference sequence). The V end lost 2 bases, the J end lost 6 bases, and 17 bases lay between the germline ends. The CDR3 totals 15 residues. The CDR3, as DNA: TGCGCCAGCAGTGAGGTATCAGGGCTCTGGGGCGAGCAGTACTTC. Its translation: CASSEVSGLWGEQYF.

This clone has a handful of counts. The chain employs TRBV7-6 and TRBJ2-7; no clear D gene. This CDR3 is 18 amino acids long. Looked up from germline, CDR1 is SGHVS and CDR2 is FNYEAQ. V shed 1 base and J shed 1 base, with 20 bases lying between them. CDR3 DNA sequence: TGTGCCAGCAGCTTAGTCCCTCCTGCTGGGTCGCGTTCCTACGAGCAGTACTTC. Its protein product is CASSLVPPAGSRSYEQYF. Full variable domain (remainder filled in from reference TRBV7-6 and TRBJ2-7): GAGVSQSPRYKVTKRGQDVALRCDPISGHVSLYWYRQALGQGPEFLTYFNYEAQQDKSGLPNDRFSAERPEGSISTLTIQRTEQRDSAMYRCASSLVPPAGSRSYEQYFGPGTRLTVT.

CDR3 coding DNA: TGCGCCAGCAGCCAAGATCGCGGAGTAGGGACAGATACGCAGTATTTT. As protein: CASSQDRGVGTDTQYF. The chain employs TRBV4-1 and TRBJ2-3, with no clear D. The CDR3 sequence is 16 residues long. V lost 0 bases and J 3 bases, leaving 13 bases between the germline ends. CDR1 is MGHRA and CDR2 is YSYEKL in the germline V gene.

On this clone: Given a far larger clone just one base away, this is likely a sequencing read error. CDR3 sequence: CANSFGGGPMETQYF. In DNA, the CDR3 is TGTGCCAACAGCTTTGGGGGAGGGCCGATGGAGACCCAGTACTTC. V is TRBV7-9 and J is TRBJ2-5; 7 positions match TRBD2. The CDR3 length is 15 residues. Germline V lookup: CDR1 SEHNR, CDR2 FQNEAQ (reference sequence).

V usage is TRBV30 and J usage is TRBJ1-5, with TRBD1 matching 7 bases. CDR1 and CDR2 from the germline V gene are GTSNPN and SVGIG (reference sequence). The CDR3 contains 14 residues. Trimming removed 5 bases from V and 3 bases from J; junction bases left unmatched: 7. CDR3 loop: CAWSTGMDNQPQHF. Written as DNA, the CDR3 is TGTGCCTGGTCGACAGGGATGGACAATCAGCCCCAGCATTTT.

Worth noting for this clone: Relative to the germline gene, one junction end is altered; a read error may explain this. The chain links TRBV5-4 to TRBJ1-2; the D gene is possibly TRBD1 (6 bases). The CDR3 sequence is 13 residues long. Germline V gene data show CDR1 as SGHNT and CDR2 as YYREEE (reference sequence). CDR3 DNA sequence: TGTGCCAGCAGCTTGGGTGGGCGGGGGCAGAACCACTTC. It translates to CASSLGGRGQNHF.

The chain joins TRBV7-2 to TRBJ2-7; no definite D call. The CDR3 loop spans 14 amino acids. Per germline, CDR1 SGHTA and CDR2 FQGNSA. V was trimmed by 7 bases and J by 0 bases, leaving 13 bases between them. The chain's CDR3 is CASTRGWGSYEQYF. Written as DNA, the CDR3 is TGTGCCAGCACCCGAGGTTGGGGCTCCTACGAGCAGTACTTC. Full variable domain (remainder filled in from reference TRBV7-2 and TRBJ2-7): GAGVSQSPSNKVTEKGKDVELRCDPISGHTALYWYRQSLGQGLEFLIYFQGNSAPDKSGLPSDRFSAERTGGSVSTLTIQRTQQEDSAVYLCASTRGWGSYEQYFGPGTRLTVT.